One sample yielded the 20 T cell receptor beta chains listed below, sequenced in a study of T cell repertoires in cytomegalovirus infection. TCRdb ran MiXCR on the reads and lists one entry per CDR3 protein. The sample includes fewer than 550,000 distinct CDR3 sequences, 16% seen only once; the top ten take roughly a quarter. Specimen: CD8+ T cells from PBMCs. These receptors originate from a human donor in good health (CMV status not recorded). Some clones in this sample may be carry-over from other donors' samples.

On this clonotype: No conserved phenylalanine or tryptophan is present at the end of the CDR3, so a read error is the likely explanation. The chain couples TRBV7-8 to TRBJ1-6, with TRBD1 matching 7 bases. The junction had 14 bases not matched to a gene; V was cut back by 0 bases and J by 9 bases. The germline CDR1 and CDR2 sequences are SGHVS and FQNEAQ. The length of the CDR3 is 18 residues. The CDR3 sequence: CASSLASVTGLISSPLHL. The CDR3 DNA follows: TGTGCCAGCAGCTTAGCATCCGTGACAGGGTTGATTAGTTCACCCCTCCACTTG.

The chain is built from TRBV27 and TRBJ1-5; 7 nucleotides match TRBD1. Germline values: CDR1 MNHEY, CDR2 SMNVEV (reference sequence). Unmatched junction bases numbered 6, after V lost 1 base and J lost 6 bases. The CDR3 runs to 15 residues. In nucleotides, the CDR3 is TGTGCCAGCAGTTTATTCGGGGACAGTAGTCAGCCCCAGCATTTT. The encoded protein is CASSLFGDSSQPQHF.

A note on this clonotype: This may stem from a read error, because a much larger clone lies one nucleotide away. This chain uses TRBV7-6 with TRBJ2-3, with 13 bases lining up with TRBD2. The V and J ends lost 6 bases and 3 bases, in that order; junction bases with no gene match: 6. The length of the CDR3 is 16 residues. CDR1 is SGHVS, CDR2 FNYEAQ, per germline. The CDR3 region has the DNA TGTGCCAGCAGTATGACTAGCGGGGGGAGAACAGATACGCAGTATTTT. This gives the protein CASSMTSGGRTDTQYF.

This clonotype has just a few counts. This chain joins TRBV6-1 and TRBJ2-7; 8 bases are a match to TRBD1. J was trimmed by 0 bases and V by 6 bases; bases with no gene match: 10. From germline, CDR1 is MNHNS and CDR2 SASEGT. This CDR3 contains 16 residues. This CDR3 is CASSAMGQATSYEQYF. For the CDR3, the DNA is TGTGCCAGCAGCGCTATGGGACAGGCCACCTCCTACGAGCAGTACTTC.

This clonotype was seen more than once but under ten times. The chain couples TRBV6-6 to TRBJ2-5, with TRBD2 matching 12 bases. V lost 4 bases, J lost 3 bases, and 6 bases stayed unmatched. Germline V lookup: CDR1 MNHNY, CDR2 SVGAGI (reference sequence). The CDR3 covers 16 residues. In DNA, the CDR3 is TGTGCCAGCAGTTCCCTGCGACTAGCGGGAGAAGAGACCCAGTACTTC. The encoded protein is CASSSLRLAGEETQYF.

The chain links TRBV25-1 to TRBJ2-2; TRBD2 agrees at 9 bases. The CDR3 contains 17 residues. V shed 3 bases and J 3 bases; nucleotides not matched to a gene: 8. CDR1 is MGHDK and CDR2 is SYGVNS in the germline V gene. The CDR3 reads CASSDHSGSLDTGELFF. The CDR3 DNA sequence: TGTGCCAGCAGTGATCATAGCGGGAGCTTAGACACCGGGGAGCTGTTTTTT.

This clonotype was seen more than once but under ten times. CDR3 sequence (DNA): TGTGCCAGCAGTTTACTGGAGCAGAACACCGGGGAGCTGTTTTTT. It yields the protein CASSLLEQNTGELFF. V and J are TRBV12-3 or TRBV12-4 and TRBJ2-2; D gene uncertain. The CDR3 consists of 15 residues. The ends were cut back, 2 bases at V and 1 base at J, with 8 bases in the middle.

This clonotype has at least ten counts. V usage is TRBV12-3 or TRBV12-4 and J usage is TRBJ2-7, with 7 bases aligning to TRBD1. The CDR3 has 14 amino acids. V lost 5 bases to trimming and J lost 6 bases; unmatched junction nucleotides: 10. The CDR3 loop is CASSGDSLDLEQYF. CDR3 DNA: TGTGCCAGCAGTGGGGACAGTCTCGACCTCGAGCAGTACTTC.

This rearrangement joins TRBV13 to TRBJ1-5; 9 bases are shared with TRBD1. Trimming removed 2 bases from V and 7 bases from J; junction bases left unmatched: 6. The CDR3 has 15 amino acids. The germline V gene encodes CDR1 PRHDT and CDR2 FYEKMQ (reference sequence). The CDR3: CASSLSGTGTQPQHF. The DNA for the CDR3 is TGTGCCAGCAGCTTATCCGGGACAGGGACGCAGCCCCAGCATTTT.

The chain's CDR3 is CATSDSSWATQYF. In DNA form, the CDR3 reads TGTGCCACCAGTGACTCTTCTTGGGCGACCCAGTACTTC. The chain combines TRBV24-1 with TRBJ2-5; D ambiguous. V lost 4 bases and J lost 7, with 12 bases in between. The CDR3 has 13 amino acids. Germline V gives CDR1 KGHDR, CDR2 SFDVKD.

The CDR3 protein is CASGYTGLAEETQYF. The CDR3 DNA follows: TGTGCCAGCGGGTATACGGGACTAGCCGAAGAGACCCAGTACTTC. The V gene is TRBV6-5, the J gene TRBJ2-5; 9 bases match TRBD2. This CDR3 region has 15 residues. CDR1 is MNHEY and CDR2 is SVGAGI in the germline V gene. Trimming removed 8 bases from V and 3 bases from J; junction bases left unmatched: 10.

A few counts support this clonotype. The chain recombines TRBV5-1 with TRBJ2-7; the D gene could be TRBD1 or TRBD2 (6 bases each). The V and J ends lost 0 bases and 5 bases respectively, with 12 bases between them. CDR3 length: 14 amino acids. CDR1 is SGHRS, CDR2 YFSETQ, per germline. The CDR3 sequence is CASSLVGGRNEQYF. CDR3 sequence (DNA): TGCGCCAGCAGCTTGGTTGGGGGGCGGAACGAGCAGTACTTC.

This chain connects TRBV27 to TRBJ1-2; no definite D call. Trimming stripped 5 bases from V and 9 bases from J, with 13 bases between. The CDR3 is 12 amino acids. In germline, CDR1 is MNHEY, CDR2 SMNVEV (reference sequence). CDR3 DNA: TGTGCCAGCAGTCCCCGGGGAAAGAGCTACACCTTC. Translated, it gives CASSPRGKSYTF.

A word on this clonotype: Just one base apart from a much larger clone, this may be a read error. The chain employs TRBV6-2 or TRBV6-3 and TRBJ2-1; D gene unclear. CDR1 is MNHEY and CDR2 is SVGEGT in the germline V gene. This CDR3 has 13 amino acids. The V gene lost 10 bases and the J gene lost 3 bases, with 13 bases spanning the gap. Written as DNA, the CDR3 is TGTGCCACCTCGGAAGCCCTCTACAATGAGCAGTTCTTC. Protein product: CATSEALYNEQFF.

This clonotype came up a few times. The gene calls are TRBV5-1 and TRBJ1-2, with D perhaps matching TRBD1 (5 bases). Germline V gene lookup returns CDR1 SGHRS and CDR2 YFSETQ. V shed 0 bases and J shed 6 bases, with 9 bases lying between them. The CDR3 spans 13 residues. The CDR3 coding sequence is TGCGCCAGCAGCTTGGAAGGCAGGGATGGCTACACCTTC. It yields the protein CASSLEGRDGYTF.

This clonotype was detected a few times. The genes are TRBV24-1 and TRBJ2-1, with D maybe TRBD1 (6 bases). V lost 5 bases and J 4 bases, leaving 26 bases between the germline ends. CDR1 is KGHDR and CDR2 is SFDVKD in the germline V gene. CDR3 length: 19 amino acids. The CDR3 nucleotides read TGTGCCACCAGTGCGCAGGGGTATAGCGTGGGGGATGGATACAATGAGCAGTTCTTC. It is translated as CATSAQGYSVGDGYNEQFF.

In its sample, this clonotype was seen many times. The rearrangement uses TRBV19 and TRBJ2-6; D possibly uses TRBD1 or TRBD2 (5 bases each). The germline V gene encodes CDR1 LNHDA and CDR2 SQIVND (reference sequence). V was shortened by 10 bases and J by 10 bases, with 20 bases between the two germline ends. The CDR3 totals 14 residues. As DNA, the CDR3 is TGTGCCACTCCAGGGACGGCTGGTTCTAACGTCCTGACTTTC. It translates to CATPGTAGSNVLTF.

There are a few counts of this clonotype. The chain has TRBV7-3 and TRBJ2-1, with D perhaps TRBD2 (6 bases). V shed 5 bases and J shed 6 bases, with 17 bases lying between them. CDR3 length: 15 amino acids. Germline loops: CDR1 SGHTA, CDR2 FQGTGA. The CDR3 protein is CASSQGTGAGNEQFF. The CDR3 coding sequence is TGTGCCAGCAGCCAAGGGACTGGGGCGGGCAATGAGCAGTTCTTC.

V gene TRBV24-1 combines with J gene TRBJ1-2; no clear D gene. CDR3 length: 17 amino acids. The V end was cut by 4 bases, the J end by 5 bases, with 22 bases between. Germline assignment: CDR1 KGHDR and CDR2 SFDVKD. DNA of the CDR3: TGTGCCACCAGTGACTGTGGTGCGGGGAAGAACTTATATGGCTACACCTTC. As protein: CATSDCGAGKNLYGYTF.

V usage is TRBV5-1 and J usage is TRBJ2-2; D is unclear. Between the trimmed V and J ends, which lost 6 bases and 3 bases, there was a span of 6 bases. The germline V gene encodes CDR1 SGHRS and CDR2 YFSETQ. The CDR3 sequence is 12 residues long. CDR3 sequence (DNA): TGCGCCAGCAAAAAAGACACCGGGGAGCTGTTTTTT. It specifies CASKKDTGELFF.